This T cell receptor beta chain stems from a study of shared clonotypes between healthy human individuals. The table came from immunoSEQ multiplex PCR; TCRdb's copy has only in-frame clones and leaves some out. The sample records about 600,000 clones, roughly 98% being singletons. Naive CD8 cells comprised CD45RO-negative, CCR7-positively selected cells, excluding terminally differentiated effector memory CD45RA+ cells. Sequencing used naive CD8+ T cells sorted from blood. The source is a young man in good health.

DNA of the CDR3: TGCGCCAGCACCTCTGGACAGGGGGACACAGATACGCAGTATTTT. It is translated as CASTSGQGDTDTQYF. V usage is TRBV5-1 and J usage is TRBJ2-3; 10 positions match TRBD1. CDR1 and CDR2 from the germline V gene are SGHRS and YFSETQ. J was trimmed by 2 bases and V by 6 bases; bases with no gene match: 6. The CDR3 totals 15 residues.